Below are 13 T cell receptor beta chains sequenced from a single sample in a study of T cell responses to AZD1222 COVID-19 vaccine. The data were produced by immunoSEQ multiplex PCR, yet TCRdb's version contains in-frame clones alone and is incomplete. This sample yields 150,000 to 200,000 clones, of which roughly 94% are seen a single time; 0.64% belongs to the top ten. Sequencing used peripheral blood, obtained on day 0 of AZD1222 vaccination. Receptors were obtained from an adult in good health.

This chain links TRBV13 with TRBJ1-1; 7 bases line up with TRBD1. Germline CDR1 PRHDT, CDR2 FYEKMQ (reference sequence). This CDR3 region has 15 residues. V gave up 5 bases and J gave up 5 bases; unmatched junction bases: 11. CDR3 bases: TGTGCCAGCAGCCCAATTCCGACAGGGAAAACTGAAGCTTTCTTT. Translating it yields CASSPIPTGKTEAFF.

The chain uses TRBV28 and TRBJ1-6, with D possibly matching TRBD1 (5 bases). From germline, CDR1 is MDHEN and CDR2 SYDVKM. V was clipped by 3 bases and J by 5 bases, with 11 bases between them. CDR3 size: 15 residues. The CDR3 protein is CASSFGQTNNSPLHF. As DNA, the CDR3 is TGTGCCAGCAGTTTCGGACAAACGAATAATTCACCCCTCCACTTT.

The CDR3 loop is CASSVVAVSDSGNTIYF. DNA for the CDR3: TGTGCCAGCAGCGTAGTCGCCGTGTCGGACTCTGGAAACACCATATATTTT. The rearrangement joins TRBV9 to TRBJ1-3; D gene ambiguous. The ends were cut back, 0 bases at V and 0 bases at J, with 13 bases in the middle. The CDR3 length is 17 residues. Germline lookup yields CDR1 SGDLS and CDR2 YYNGEE.

For the CDR3, the DNA is TGTGCCAGCAGCCAAGGGTGGACAGGGAGTCCAGAAGCTTTCTTT. It translates to CASSQGWTGSPEAFF. J is TRBJ1-1 and V is TRBV4-2; TRBD1 agrees at 8 bases. Germline V gives CDR1 LGHNA, CDR2 YNFKEQ. The trim removed 1 base at V and 8 bases at J, leaving 9 bases unmatched. The length of the CDR3 is 15 residues.

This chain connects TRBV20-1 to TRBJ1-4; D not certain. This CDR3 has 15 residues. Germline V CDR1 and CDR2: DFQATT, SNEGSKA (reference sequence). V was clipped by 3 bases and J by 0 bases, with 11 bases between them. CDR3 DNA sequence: TGCAGTGCTAGTTCTCCCGGGACAACTAATGAAAAACTGTTTTTT. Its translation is CSASSPGTTNEKLFF.

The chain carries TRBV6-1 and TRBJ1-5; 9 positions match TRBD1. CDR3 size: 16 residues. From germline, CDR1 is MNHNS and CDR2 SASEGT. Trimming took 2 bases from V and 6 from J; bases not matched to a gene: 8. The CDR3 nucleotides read TGTGCCAGCAGTGAAACCCGGGGACAGGGAGGTCAGCCCCAGCATTTT. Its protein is CASSETRGQGGQPQHF.

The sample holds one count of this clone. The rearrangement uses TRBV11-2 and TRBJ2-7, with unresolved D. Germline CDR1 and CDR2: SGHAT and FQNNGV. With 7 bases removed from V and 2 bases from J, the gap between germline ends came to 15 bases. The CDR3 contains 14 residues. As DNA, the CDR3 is TGTGCCAGCATCAATAATTTGGGCGCCTACGAGCAGTACTTC. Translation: CASINNLGAYEQYF.

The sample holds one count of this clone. The CDR3 DNA reads TGTGCCAGCAGTGAAGGACAGCTGACAGTCTACGAGCAGTACTTC. The encoded protein is CASSEGQLTVYEQYF. The V call is TRBV6-1, the J call TRBJ2-7, with D possibly being TRBD1 (5 bases). CDR3 size: 15 residues. V dropped 1 base and J dropped 3 bases, with 13 bases sitting between them. From germline, CDR1 is MNHNS and CDR2 SASEGT.

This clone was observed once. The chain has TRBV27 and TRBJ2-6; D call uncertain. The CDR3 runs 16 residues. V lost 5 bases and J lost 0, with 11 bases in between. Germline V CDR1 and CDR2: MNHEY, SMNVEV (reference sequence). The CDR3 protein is CASSPPRSSGANVLTF. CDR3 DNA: TGTGCCAGCAGTCCCCCCCGTAGCTCTGGGGCCAACGTCCTGACTTTC.

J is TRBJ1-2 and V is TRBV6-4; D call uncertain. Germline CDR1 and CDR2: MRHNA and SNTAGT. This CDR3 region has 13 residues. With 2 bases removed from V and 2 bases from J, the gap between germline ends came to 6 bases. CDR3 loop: CASSDGVNYGYTF. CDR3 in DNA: TGTGCCAGCAGTGACGGAGTCAACTATGGCTACACCTTC.

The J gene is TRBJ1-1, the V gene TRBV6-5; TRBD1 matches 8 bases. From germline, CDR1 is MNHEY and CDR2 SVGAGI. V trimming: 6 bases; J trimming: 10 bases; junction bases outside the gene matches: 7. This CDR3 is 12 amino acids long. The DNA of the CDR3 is TGTGCCAGCAGGACAGGGGTGAAAGGAGCTTTCTTT. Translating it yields CASRTGVKGAFF.

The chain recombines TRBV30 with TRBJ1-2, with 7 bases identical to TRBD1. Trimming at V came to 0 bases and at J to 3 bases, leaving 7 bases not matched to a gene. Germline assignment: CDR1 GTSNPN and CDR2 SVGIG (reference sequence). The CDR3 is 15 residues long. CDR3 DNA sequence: TGTGCCTGGAGTGTGCTTGGACAGGCGGACTATGGCTACACCTTC. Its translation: CAWSVLGQADYGYTF.

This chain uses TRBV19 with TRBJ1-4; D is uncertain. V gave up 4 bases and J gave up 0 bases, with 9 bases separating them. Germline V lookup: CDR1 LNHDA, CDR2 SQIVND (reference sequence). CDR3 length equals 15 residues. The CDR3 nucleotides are TGTGCCAGTAGTACCCTCTTTGCAACTAATGAAAAACTGTTTTTT. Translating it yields CASSTLFATNEKLFF.